The clone carrying this T cell receptor (beta chain) was found once. This specimen comes from a study of blood T cell repertoires in COVID-19. Study-wide context: There were acute and convalescent COVID-19 samples, and they came from the United States, Italy and Spain. Nucleic acid was either cDNA or gDNA, and it came from T cells, B-cell-depleted T cells, or PBMCs.

Trimming left V 1 base short and J 4 bases short, with 12 bases between. This CDR3 comprises 15 residues. Germline V lookup: CDR1 SGHAT, CDR2 FQNNGV. Original handling: How many nucleated cells were present was estimated from reference gene primer amplification. Data came from immunoSEQ multiplex PCR; TCRdb stores just in-frame clones and leaves some out. D and trimming come from the DNA, and the V and J calls and clone size come from that table. The data hold nearly 15,000 clones, with approximately 90% observed a single time. Sequenced input: peripheral blood. The sequence came from a human donor in a cohort sampled during active COVID-19. The chain combines TRBV11-2 with TRBJ2-3; D is possibly TRBD1 (6 bases). The CDR3 coding sequence is TGTGCCAGCAGCTTAGGAAACAAGGGGGCAGATACGCAGTATTTT. Protein: CASSLGNKGADTQYF.